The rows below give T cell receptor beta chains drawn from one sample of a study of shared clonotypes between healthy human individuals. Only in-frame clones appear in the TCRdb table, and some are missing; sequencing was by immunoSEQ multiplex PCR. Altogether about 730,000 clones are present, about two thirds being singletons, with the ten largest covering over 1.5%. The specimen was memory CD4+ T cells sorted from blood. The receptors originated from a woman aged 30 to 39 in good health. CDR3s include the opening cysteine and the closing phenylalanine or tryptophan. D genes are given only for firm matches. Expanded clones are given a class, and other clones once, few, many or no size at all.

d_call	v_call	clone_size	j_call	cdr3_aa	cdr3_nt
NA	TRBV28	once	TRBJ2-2	CASSWGSNTGELFF	TGTGCCAGCAGTTGGGGCTCGAACACCGGGGAGCTGTTTTTT
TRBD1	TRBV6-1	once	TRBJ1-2	CASSEAGQGTNYGYTF	TGTGCCAGCAGTGAAGCAGGACAGGGGACCAACTATGGCTACACCTTC
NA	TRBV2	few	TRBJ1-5	CASSVEGTQPQHF	TGTGCCAGCAGCGTGGAGGGTACTCAGCCCCAGCATTTT
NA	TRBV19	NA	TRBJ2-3	CATQHATDTQYF	TGTGCCACCCAACATGCCACAGATACGCAGTATTTT
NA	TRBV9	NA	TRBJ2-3	CASSAARGTYTDTQYF	TGTGCCAGCAGCGCAGCCAGGGGTACCTACACAGATACGCAGTATTTT
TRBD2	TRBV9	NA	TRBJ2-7	CASSVGVAGFYEQYF	TGTGCCAGCAGCGTAGGTGTAGCGGGCTTCTACGAGCAGTACTTC
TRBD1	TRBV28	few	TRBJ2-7	CASRRGQGVVEQYF	TGTGCCAGCAGGAGAGGACAGGGTGTGGTCGAGCAGTACTTC
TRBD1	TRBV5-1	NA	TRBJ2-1	CASSLERQGSEQFF	TGCGCCAGCAGCTTGGAGAGACAGGGTAGTGAGCAGTTCTTC
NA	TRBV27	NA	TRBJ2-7	CASSLGTNREQYF	TGTGCCAGCAGTTTAGGGACCAACCGCGAGCAGTACTTC
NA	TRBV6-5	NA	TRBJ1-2	CASSYRSGTGYTF	TGTGCCAGCAGTTACAGGTCAGGGACTGGCTACACCTTC
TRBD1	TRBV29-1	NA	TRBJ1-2	CSVKDRGQSNYGYTF	TGCAGCGTTAAAGACAGGGGGCAGAGTAACTATGGCTACACCTTC
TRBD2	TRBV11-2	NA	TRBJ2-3	CASSNFGRGTDTQYF	TGTGCCAGCAGCAATTTTGGGAGGGGTACAGATACGCAGTATTTT
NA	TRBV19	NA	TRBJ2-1	CASSTYSYNEQFF	TGTGCCAGTAGTACTTACTCCTACAATGAGCAGTTCTTC
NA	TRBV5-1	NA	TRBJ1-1	CASSRLGLTEAFF	TGCGCCAGCAGTAGGTTGGGTCTCACTGAAGCTTTCTTT
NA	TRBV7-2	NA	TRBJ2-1	CASSSTVLVQGEQFF	TGTGCCAGCAGCTCGACGGTTCTAGTCCAGGGTGAGCAGTTCTTC
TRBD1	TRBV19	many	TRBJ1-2	CASSISTGGEKGYTF	TGTGCCAGTAGTATTTCGACAGGGGGCGAGAAGGGCTACACCTTC
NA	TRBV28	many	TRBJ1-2	CASSSTAIYGYTF	TGTGCCAGCAGTTCCACAGCTATCTATGGCTACACCTTC
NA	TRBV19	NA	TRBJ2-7	CASSPTPVPYEQYF	TGTGCCAGTAGCCCCACGCCGGTACCCTACGAGCAGTACTTC
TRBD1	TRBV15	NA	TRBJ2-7	CATSRGTGDEQYF	TGTGCCACCAGCCGCGGGACAGGGGACGAGCAGTACTTC
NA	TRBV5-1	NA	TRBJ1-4	CASSFGGATNEKLFF	TGCGCCAGCAGCTTTGGGGGGGCAACTAATGAAAAACTGTTTTTT
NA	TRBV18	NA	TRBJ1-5	CASSPRSGPTSNQPQHF	TGTGCCAGCTCACCGCGTTCAGGGCCGACGAGCAATCAGCCCCAGCATTTT
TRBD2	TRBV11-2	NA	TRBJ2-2	CASSQALLAGVKNTGELFF	TGTGCCAGCAGCCAGGCTTTACTAGCGGGAGTTAAGAACACCGGGGAGCTGTTTTTT
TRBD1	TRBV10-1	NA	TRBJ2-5	CASSESVGGLETQYF	TGCGCCAGCAGTGAGTCAGTAGGGGGCTTAGAGACCCAGTACTTC
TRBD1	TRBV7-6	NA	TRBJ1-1	CASSLGTGNTEAFF	TGTGCCAGCAGCTTGGGGACAGGGAACACTGAAGCTTTCTTT
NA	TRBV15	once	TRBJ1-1	CATSTREGTEAFF	TGTGCCACCAGCACCCGGGAAGGGACTGAAGCTTTCTTT
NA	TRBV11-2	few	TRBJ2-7	CASSPGTYEQYF	TGTGCCAGCAGCCCTGGCACCTACGAGCAGTACTTC
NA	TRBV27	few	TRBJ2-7	CASSLSKGSTPIYEQYF	TGTGCCAGCAGTTTATCGAAGGGATCAACCCCCATCTACGAGCAGTACTTC
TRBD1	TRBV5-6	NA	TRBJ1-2	CASRETGTGGYGYTF	TGTGCCAGCAGAGAGACCGGGACAGGGGGCTATGGCTACACCTTC
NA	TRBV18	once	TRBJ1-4	CASSPRKGLTNEKLFF	TGTGCCAGCTCACCAAGGAAGGGATTAACTAATGAAAAACTGTTTTTT
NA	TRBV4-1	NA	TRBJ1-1	CASSQSSTDGLNTEAFF	TGCGCCAGCAGCCAGTCCTCGACAGACGGGTTGAACACTGAAGCTTTCTTT
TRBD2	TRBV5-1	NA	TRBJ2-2	CASSLRLAGDTGELFF	TGCGCCAGCAGCTTACGACTAGCGGGGGACACCGGGGAGCTGTTTTTT
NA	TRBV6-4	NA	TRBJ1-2	CASSPGPENYGYTF	TGTGCCAGCAGTCCGGGACCCGAAAACTATGGCTACACCTTC
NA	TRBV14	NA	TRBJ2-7	CASSQDRVGEQYF	TGTGCCAGCAGCCAAGATAGGGTAGGCGAGCAGTACTTC
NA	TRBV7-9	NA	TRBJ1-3	CASRPGAGNTIYF	TGTGCCAGCAGACCCGGGGCCGGAAACACCATATATTTT
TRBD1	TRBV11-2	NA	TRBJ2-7	CASSLGQDYEQYF	TGTGCCAGCAGCTTGGGACAGGACTACGAGCAGTACTTC
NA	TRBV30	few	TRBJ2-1	CAWSVTSAAKSEQFF	TGTGCCTGGAGTGTAACCAGTGCAGCCAAATCTGAGCAGTTCTTC
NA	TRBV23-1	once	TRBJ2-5	CASSRDSQETQYF	TGCGCCAGCAGTCGCGACAGTCAAGAGACCCAGTACTTC
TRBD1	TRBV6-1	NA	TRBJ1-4	CASSRDRGFNEKLFF	TGTGCCAGCAGTCGGGACAGGGGCTTCAATGAAAAACTGTTTTTT
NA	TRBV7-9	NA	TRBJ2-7	CASGRDTYEQYF	TGTGCCAGTGGTCGGGACACCTACGAGCAGTACTTC
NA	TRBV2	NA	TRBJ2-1	CASRASWTYNEQFF	TGTGCCAGCAGGGCCAGTTGGACGTACAATGAGCAGTTCTTC
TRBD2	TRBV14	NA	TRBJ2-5	CASSQDRAGDKTQYF	TGTGCCAGCAGCCAAGATCGAGCGGGAGATAAGACCCAGTACTTC
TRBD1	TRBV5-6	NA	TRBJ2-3	CASNLGGTGPDTQYF	TGTGCCAGCAATTTGGGGGGGACAGGGCCAGATACGCAGTATTTT
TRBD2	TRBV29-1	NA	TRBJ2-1	CSVPFWGGVQGEQFF	TGCAGCGTTCCCTTCTGGGGGGGGGTTCAGGGTGAGCAGTTCTTC
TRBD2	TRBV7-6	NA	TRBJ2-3	CASSRGGVGTDTQYF	TGTGCCAGCAGTCGGGGGGGTGTCGGCACAGATACGCAGTATTTT
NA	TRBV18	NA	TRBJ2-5	CASSPTGMWTETQYF	TGTGCCAGCTCACCGACTGGGATGTGGACAGAGACCCAGTACTTC
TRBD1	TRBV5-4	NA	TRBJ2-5	CASRIGQATGVTQYF	TGTGCCAGCAGAATAGGGCAGGCGACAGGGGTGACCCAGTACTTC
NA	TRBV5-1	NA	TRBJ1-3	CASSGWEEDSGNTIYF	TGCGCCAGCAGCGGTTGGGAGGAGGACTCTGGAAACACCATATATTTT
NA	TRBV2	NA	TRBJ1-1	CASSPRGWGPSEAFF	TGTGCCAGCAGCCCCCGGGGGTGGGGACCATCTGAAGCTTTCTTT
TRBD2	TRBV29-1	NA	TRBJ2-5	CSGRVGGPETQYF	TGCAGCGGACGCGTGGGAGGGCCAGAGACCCAGTACTTC
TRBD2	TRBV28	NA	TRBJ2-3	CASSLSTSGSTDTQYF	TGTGCCAGCAGTTTGTCCACTAGCGGTAGTACAGATACGCAGTATTTT
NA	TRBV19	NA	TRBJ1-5	CASSGTGRGQPQHF	TGTGCCAGTAGTGGTACAGGGCGCGGTCAGCCCCAGCATTTT
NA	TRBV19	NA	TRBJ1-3	CASSVRQGSSSGNTIYF	TGTGCCAGTAGTGTCCGTCAGGGCTCGAGCTCTGGAAACACCATATATTTT
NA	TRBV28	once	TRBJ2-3	CASREGGPRDTQYF	TGTGCCAGCAGGGAGGGGGGCCCTAGAGATACGCAGTATTTT
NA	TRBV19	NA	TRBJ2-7	CASSMKIRNEQYF	TGTGCCAGTAGTATGAAGATCAGGAACGAGCAGTACTTC